The TCR beta chain described here comes from a study of cytomegalovirus exposure and HLA in healthy donors. The PCR was carried out with 60 Vbeta primers and 13 Jbeta primers. Produced via immunoSEQ multiplex PCR; TCRdb's table is partial and in-frame only. The sample is made up of some 53,000 clones, and the top ten hold around an eighth of it. CDR1 and CDR2 from the germline V gene are MDHEN and SYDVKM. Trimming cost V 4 bases and J 5 bases; bases outside gene matches: 5. This CDR3 is 15 amino acids long. This clonotype was obtained from a woman aged 55 to 70 in good health and CMV-seropositive. The chain has TRBV28 and TRBJ2-2; TRBD1 agrees at 9 bases. The specimen was PBMCs. The DNA for the CDR3 is TGTGCCAGCAGTTCGGGACAGGGCAAGACCGGGGAGCTGTTTTTT. Translation gives CASSSGQGKTGELFF.